The 2 T cell receptor beta chains below come from one sample, sequenced in a study of T-cell reconstitution after alpha-beta-depleted transplantation in children. The TCRbeta library incorporated unique molecular identifiers. TCRdb reanalysed the PCR reads using MiXCR and keeps one entry per CDR3 protein. Of around 370,000 distinct CDR3 sequences listed, under 13% are singletons. The specimen comprised PBMCs from the stem cell graft donor, sampled from the stem cell graft. The receptors shown here come from a human donor who donated a stem cell graft to a child with acute lymphoblastic leukemia.

J is TRBJ2-1 and V is TRBV5-1; 7 positions match TRBD2. Trimming took 4 bases from V and 2 from J; bases not matched to a gene: 6. CDR1 is SGHRS, CDR2 YFSETQ, per germline. The CDR3 totals 15 residues. CDR3 amino acids: CASSVPSGAYNEQFF. CDR3 coding DNA: TGCGCCAGCAGCGTACCTAGCGGAGCCTACAATGAGCAGTTCTTC.

This clonotype was seen many times. V gene TRBV12-3 or TRBV12-4 combines with J gene TRBJ2-3; TRBD2 matches at 13 bases. This CDR3 region has 18 residues. V shed 6 bases, J shed 2 bases, and the junction held 11 bases outside the gene matches. CDR3 sequence (DNA): TGTGCCAGCAGACTGGGACTAGCGGGAACCGCTACCACAGATACGCAGTATTTT. Amino acid sequence: CASRLGLAGTATTDTQYF.